These T cell receptor beta chains were read from a single sample in a study of CD8+CD57+ T cells in acquired aplastic anemia. Via MiXCR, TCRdb re-called the reads, giving one row per CDR3 protein. The table has about 160,000 distinct CDR3 sequences, roughly 45% seen once. The specimen sequenced was sorted CD4+, CD8+, or CD8+CD57+ T cells (not recorded which) from PBMCs. Source of these receptors: a human donor in good health. CDR3s include the opening cysteine and the closing phenylalanine or tryptophan. The D gene is left open where the match is weak. For some rows the clone size is stated as once, few or many, or as a class when expanded; others skip it.

>TRBV11-3|many|TRBJ2-1|TRBD1
CASSLGQGGKQFF
TGTGCCAGCAGCTTAGGACAGGGGGGGAAACAGTTCTTC
>TRBV25-1|many|TRBJ1-1|-
CASSENWMNTEAFF
TGTGCCAGCAGTGAGAACTGGATGAACACTGAAGCTTTCTTT
>TRBV5-4|-|TRBJ2-7|-
CASSNGESF
TGTGCCAGCAGCAACGGGGAGTCCTTC
>TRBV19|many|TRBJ2-4|TRBD2
CASSGVIAKNIQYF
TGTGCCTCCAGCGGGGTAATAGCCAAAAACATTCAGTACTTC
>TRBV3-1|-|TRBJ2-7|TRBD2
CASSLVASGREQYF
TGTGCCAGCAGCTTAGTTGCTAGCGGGAGGGAGCAGTACTTC
>TRBV9|many|TRBJ1-5|-
CASSVQGYSNQPQHF
TGTGCCAGCAGCGTACAGGGATATAGCAATCAGCCCCAGCATTTT
>TRBV7-8|many|TRBJ1-5|-
CASSLAGGPGSGQPQHF
TGTGCCAGCAGCTTAGCGGGGGGGCCTGGCAGCGGGCAGCCCCAGCATTTT
>TRBV20-1|many|TRBJ1-5|-
CSARDVEARNQPQHF
TGCAGTGCTAGAGATGTCGAGGCCCGAAATCAGCCCCAGCATTTT
>TRBV19|few|TRBJ1-5|TRBD1
CASHGQGRDQPQHF
TGTGCCAGCCATGGACAGGGGAGGGATCAGCCCCAGCATTTT
>TRBV18|once|TRBJ2-7|-
CASSPPRAVSYEQYF
TGTGCCAGCTCACCCCCGAGGGCGGTCTCCTACGAGCAGTACTTC
>TRBV27|-|TRBJ2-4|-
CASSLSPRGTGLAKNIQYF
TGTGCCAGCAGTTTATCCCCTCGGGGAACAGGACTAGCCAAAAACATTCAGTACTTC
>TRBV9|many|TRBJ2-2|TRBD2
CASTGRGGVTGELFF
TGTGCCAGCACCGGGCGGGGGGGAGTCACCGGGGAGCTGTTTTTT
>TRBV7-8|many|TRBJ2-2|TRBD1
CASSFRTGSPGELFF
TGTGCCAGCAGCTTCAGGACAGGGAGTCCCGGGGAGCTGTTTTTT
>TRBV19|many|TRBJ1-5|-
CASSTTGSPIANQPQHF
TGTGCCAGTAGTACCACGGGTTCCCCGATAGCAAATCAGCCCCAGCATTTT
>TRBV27|-|TRBJ2-2|TRBD1
CASSSKTGGANTGELFF
TGTGCCAGCAGTTCAAAAACAGGGGGCGCGAACACCGGGGAGCTGTTTTTT
>TRBV2|-|TRBJ2-1|-
CASSGVESYNGQFF
TGTGCCAGCAGTGGAGTAGAGTCCTACAATGGGCAGTTCTTC
>TRBV5-1|-|TRBJ1-1|TRBD1
CASWIGTMTGSTEAFF
TGCGCCAGCTGGATCGGAACGATGACAGGGAGTACTGAAGCTTTCTTT
>TRBV10-1|few|TRBJ2-3|-
CASSVAGGRTDTQYF
TGTGCCAGCAGCGTAGCCGGGGGGCGCACAGATACGCAGTATTTT
>TRBV5-4|few|TRBJ1-4|-
CASSGGPRTNEKLFF
TGTGCCAGCAGCGGGGGGCCCAGAACTAATGAAAAACTGTTTTTT
>TRBV15|-|TRBJ1-4|-
CATSISRTLSNSLFF
TGTGCCACCAGCATTTCACGGACCCTCTCTAATTCTCTGTTTTTC
>TRBV11-2|-|TRBJ2-1|-
CASSFQPGKYNERFF
TGTGCCAGCAGCTTCCAACCGGGGAAGTACAATGAGCGGTTCTTC
>TRBV2|-|TRBJ2-7|-
CASRSDYEQYF
TGTGCCAGCAGATCAGATTACGAGCAGTACTTC
>TRBV7-2|-|TRBJ2-7|-
CASSSRDGYEQYF
TGTGCCAGCAGCTCAAGGGATGGCTACGAGCAGTACTTC
>TRBV3-1|-|TRBJ2-1|-
CASRSQSFSYNEQFF
TGTGCCAGCAGGTCACAGAGCTTCTCCTACAATGAGCAGTTCTTC
>TRBV20-1|many|TRBJ2-7|-
CSARDAVYEQYF
TGCAGTGCTAGAGACGCAGTCTACGAGCAGTACTTC
>TRBV6-1|-|TRBJ2-6|-
CASSETNSGANVLTF
TGTGCCAGCAGTGAAACAAACTCTGGGGCCAACGTCCTGACTTTC
>TRBV6-1|-|TRBJ1-5|-
CASSEGGRDNGNQPQHF
TGTGCCAGCAGTGAGGGGGGCAGGGACAACGGCAATCAGCCCCAGCATTTT
>TRBV6-2/TRBV6-3|-|TRBJ1-2|-
CASSYSTGTIYGYTF
TGTGCCAGCAGTTACTCGACTGGGACAATCTATGGCTACACCTTC
>TRBV7-9|-|TRBJ1-1|-
CASSPGQSEAFF
TGTGCCAGCAGCCCAGGACAGTCTGAAGCTTTCTTT
>TRBV7-6|-|TRBJ2-7|TRBD1
CASSLAWTGSPGEQYF
TGTGCCAGCAGCTTAGCGTGGACAGGTTCCCCGGGGGAGCAGTACTTC
>TRBV27|many|TRBJ2-7|-
CASSQRQISYEQYF
TGTGCCAGCAGTCAACGACAGATCTCCTACGAGCAGTACTTC
>TRBV2|many|TRBJ2-4|-
CASSVQGTLAKNIQYF
TGTGCCAGCAGCGTCCAGGGGACCTTAGCCAAAAACATTCAGTACTTC
>TRBV19|-|TRBJ2-7|TRBD1
CASSLTGAYEQYF
TGTGCCAGTAGTTTGACAGGGGCCTACGAGCAGTACTTC
>TRBV14|many|TRBJ2-1|-
CASSQDRLGEQFF
TGTGCCAGCAGCCAAGATCGGCTGGGGGAGCAGTTCTTC
>TRBV11-3|-|TRBJ2-7|-
CASSGHSVDYEQYF
TGTGCCAGCAGCGGGCACTCGGTCGACTACGAGCAGTACTTC
>TRBV4-1|many|TRBJ1-5|-
CASSQGRGDQPQHF
TGCGCCAGCAGCCAAGGTCGGGGGGATCAGCCCCAGCATTTT
>TRBV6-1|many|TRBJ2-5|-
CASPIGGRQETQYF
TGTGCCAGCCCCATTGGGGGGCGGCAAGAGACCCAGTACTTC
>TRBV12-3/TRBV12-4|-|TRBJ1-1|-
CASSWTANTEAFF
TGTGCCAGCAGTTGGACCGCGAACACTGAAGCTTTCTTT
>TRBV20-1|-|TRBJ1-2|TRBD1
CSARDYQGAGGYTF
TGCAGTGCTAGAGATTATCAGGGGGCAGGTGGCTACACCTTC
>TRBV30|few|TRBJ1-1|-
CAWILQWGTEAFF
TGTGCCTGGATCCTCCAGTGGGGCACTGAAGCTTTCTTT
>TRBV20-1|many|TRBJ2-2|TRBD1
CSARLGQMNTGELFF
TGCAGTGCTAGATTGGGACAGATGAACACCGGGGAGCTGTTTTTT
>TRBV7-2|-|TRBJ1-6|TRBD1
CASSSDRDNSPLHF
TGTGCCAGCAGCTCAGACAGGGATAATTCACCCCTCCACTTT
>TRBV15|-|TRBJ1-4|TRBD1
CATSGGTVREKLFF
TGTGCCACCAGCGGAGGGACAGTTCGCGAAAAACTGTTTTTT
>TRBV20-1|-|TRBJ1-1|-
CSAGGAGGIKYTEAFF
TGCAGTGCTGGAGGGGCGGGGGGAATCAAGTACACTGAAGCTTTCTTT
>TRBV10-3|few|TRBJ2-3|TRBD2
CAILGDLAGGPTDTQYF
TGTGCCATCCTAGGGGACCTAGCGGGAGGGCCCACAGATACGCAGTATTTT
>TRBV20-1|many|TRBJ1-5|-
CSTRGGADQPQHF
TGCAGTACGCGAGGAGGGGCCGATCAGCCCCAGCATTTT
>TRBV24-1|-|TRBJ2-3|-
CATSDPGLNTQYF
TGTGCCACCAGTGACCCAGGGTTGAATACGCAGTATTTT
>TRBV6-6|many|TRBJ2-7|TRBD1
CASSYGTGASEQYF
TGTGCCAGCAGTTACGGCACAGGGGCCTCCGAGCAGTACTTC
>TRBV28|many|TRBJ2-3|-
CATDLTDTQYF
TGTGCCACCGACCTCACAGATACGCAGTATTTT
>TRBV3-1|-|TRBJ1-2|-
CASSARGGDFGYTF
TGTGCCAGCAGCGCACGCGGGGGGGATTTTGGCTACACCTTC
>TRBV19|-|TRBJ2-2|-
CASSMGQGSTGELFF
TGTGCCAGTAGTATGGGGCAGGGGAGCACCGGGGAGCTGTTTTTT
>TRBV20-1|many|TRBJ2-7|TRBD2
CSASGLAAYEQYF
TGCAGTGCCTCCGGACTAGCGGCCTACGAGCAGTACTTC
>TRBV7-9|-|TRBJ2-7|-
CASSLAGLYEQYF
TGTGCCAGCAGCTTAGCGGGACTTTACGAGCAGTACTTC
>TRBV18|few|TRBJ2-5|-
CASSPTGLSQIVYF
TGTGCCAGCTCACCAACGGGCCTGAGTCAAATAGTGTACTTC
>TRBV19|-|TRBJ1-1|-
CASNAGLNTEAFF
TGTGCCAGTAACGCAGGATTGAACACTGAAGCTTTCTTT
>TRBV20-1|many|TRBJ1-3|-
CSAVPADSGNTIYF
TGCAGTGCCGTTCCAGCCGACTCTGGAAACACCATATATTTT
>TRBV7-3|-|TRBJ2-7|-
CASTGYITYEQYF
TGTGCCAGCACGGGCTATATTACCTACGAGCAGTACTTC